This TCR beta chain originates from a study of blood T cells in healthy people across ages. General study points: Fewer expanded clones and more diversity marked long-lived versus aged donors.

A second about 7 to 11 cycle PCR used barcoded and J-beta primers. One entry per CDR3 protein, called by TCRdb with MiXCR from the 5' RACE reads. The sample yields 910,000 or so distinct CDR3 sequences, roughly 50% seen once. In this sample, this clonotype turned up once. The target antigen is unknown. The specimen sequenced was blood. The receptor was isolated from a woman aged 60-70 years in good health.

CDR3 sequence: CASSPPRIQGSGANVLTF. CDR3 nucleotides: TGTGCCAGCAGTCCGCCCAGAATACAGGGGTCCGGGGCCAACGTCCTGACTTTC. The chain combines TRBV3-1 with TRBJ2-6; 7 nucleotides match TRBD1. CDR1 and CDR2 (germline): LGHDT, YNNKEL (reference sequence). The CDR3 totals 18 residues. V gave up 6 bases and J gave up 4 bases; unmatched junction bases: 15.